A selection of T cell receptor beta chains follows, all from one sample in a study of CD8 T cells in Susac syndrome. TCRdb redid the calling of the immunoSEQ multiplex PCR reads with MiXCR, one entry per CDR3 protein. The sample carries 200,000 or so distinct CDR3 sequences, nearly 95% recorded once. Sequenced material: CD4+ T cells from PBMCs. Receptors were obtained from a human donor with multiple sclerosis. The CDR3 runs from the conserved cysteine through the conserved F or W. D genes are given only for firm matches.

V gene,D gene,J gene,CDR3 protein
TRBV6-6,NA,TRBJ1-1,CASSDQTTGNTEAFF
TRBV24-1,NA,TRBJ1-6,CATSDLGSSCRGSPLHF
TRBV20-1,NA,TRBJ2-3,CSASQLRVGDTQYF
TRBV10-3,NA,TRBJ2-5,CAARPSDQETQYF
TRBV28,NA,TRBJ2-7,CASSSWTDISYEQYF
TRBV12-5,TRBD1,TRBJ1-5,CASGLDRGQPQHF
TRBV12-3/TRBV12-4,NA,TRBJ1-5,CASTFGGDQPQHF
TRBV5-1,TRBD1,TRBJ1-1,CASSLTGLDTEAFF
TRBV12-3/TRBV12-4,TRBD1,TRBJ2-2,CASTLTGATGELFF
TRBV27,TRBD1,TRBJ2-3,CASSPHDRGRNTQYF
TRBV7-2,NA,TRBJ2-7,CASSRQGPNYEQYF
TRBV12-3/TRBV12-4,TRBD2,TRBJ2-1,CASSTLAGARQFF
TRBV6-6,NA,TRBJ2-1,CASSNSNEQFF
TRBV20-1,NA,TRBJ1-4,CSAEGPRDEKLFF
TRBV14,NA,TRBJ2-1,CASSSQWGSYNEQFF
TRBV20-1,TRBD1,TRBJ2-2,CSASDRGRTGELFF
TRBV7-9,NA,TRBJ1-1,CASSPAGALEAFF
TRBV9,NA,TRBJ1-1,CASSVDLVSNTEAFF
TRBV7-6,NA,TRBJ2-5,CASSLGLAETQYF
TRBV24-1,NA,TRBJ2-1,CATSVGFTYNEQFF
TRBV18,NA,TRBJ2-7,CASSPPILPYEQYF
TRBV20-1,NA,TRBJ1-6,CSARGAQGGVYNSPLHF
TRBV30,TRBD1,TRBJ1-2,CACNPGQGLFGGYTF